This T cell receptor beta chain was found in a study of control samples from healthy donors and cancer patients. TCRdb's copy holds only in-frame clones and misses some; the assay was immunoSEQ multiplex PCR. Counted here are fewer than 100,000 clones, roughly four fifths occurring once; the ten biggest clones make up 2% to 2.5%. Looked up from germline, CDR1 is GTSNPN and CDR2 is SVGIG (reference sequence). V shed 1 base and J shed 11 bases, with 10 bases lying between them. This CDR3 is 11 amino acids long. Sequencing was carried out using blood. The TCR sequence derives from a man in his sixties in good health. J is TRBJ2-3 and V is TRBV30; D might be TRBD2 (6 bases). CDR3 sequence reads: CAWSASEGQYF. CDR3 DNA sequence: TGTGCCTGGAGTGCTAGCGAAGGGCAGTATTTT.